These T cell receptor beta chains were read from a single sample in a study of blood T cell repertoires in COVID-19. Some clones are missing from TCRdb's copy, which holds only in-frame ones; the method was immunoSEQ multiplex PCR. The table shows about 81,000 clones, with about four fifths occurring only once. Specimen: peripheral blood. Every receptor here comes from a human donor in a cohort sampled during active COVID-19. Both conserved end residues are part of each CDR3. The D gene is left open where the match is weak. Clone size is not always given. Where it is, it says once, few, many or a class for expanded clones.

TGCGCCAGCCGACTAGCGGGGTTTGGAGATACGCAGTATTTT	CASRLAGFGDTQYF	TRBV5-1	TRBJ2-3	.	TRBD2
TGCGCCAGCAGCCGACAGGGCTCCCGGAGCTCCTATAATTCACCCCTCCACTTT	CASSRQGSRSSYNSPLHF	TRBV4-1	TRBJ1-6	.	TRBD1
TGTGCCACCAGTGTCCGTCAGGGAGGTACAGATACGCAGTATTTT	CATSVRQGGTDTQYF	TRBV24-1	TRBJ2-3	.	.
TGTGCCAGCAGCTCACAGGGGGCCAACACTGAAGCTTTCTTT	CASSSQGANTEAFF	TRBV7-3	TRBJ1-1	.	TRBD1
TGCGCCAGCAGCTTGGGGACCACAGGGGCGGGCTACACCTTC	CASSLGTTGAGYTF	TRBV5-1	TRBJ1-2	.	TRBD1
TGTGCCAGCGGGAGGCGGGACAGGGGGAACTATGGCTACACCTTC	CASGRRDRGNYGYTF	TRBV7-9	TRBJ1-2	.	TRBD1
TGTGCCAGCAGCCCTAATCTAGCGGGGTTCTACGAGCAGTACTTC	CASSPNLAGFYEQYF	TRBV11-2	TRBJ2-7	.	TRBD2
TGTGCCTGGAGGGACAGCAGGAGCTCCTATAATTCACCCCTCCACTTT	CAWRDSRSSYNSPLHF	TRBV30	TRBJ1-6	.	.
TGCGCCAGCAGCTCTAGCGGGGAGTACGAGCAGTACTTC	CASSSSGEYEQYF	TRBV5-1	TRBJ2-7	.	TRBD2
TGCGCCAGCAGCTTGGGCCCTCGACAGGCAGCTTTCTTT	CASSLGPRQAAFF	TRBV5-1	TRBJ1-1	.	.
TGTGCCAGCAGTTACTCGAGAGGGTCGTTCCCTGGGGAGCAGTACTTC	CASSYSRGSFPGEQYF	TRBV6-5	TRBJ2-7	.	.
TGTGCCAGCAATCCAGGTGCACCCCGAATCCCCTACGAGCAGTACTTC	CASNPGAPRIPYEQYF	TRBV5-4	TRBJ2-7	few	.
TGCGCCAGCAGCCAACCGGGACAGGGGGGCCCCGGCTACACCTTC	CASSQPGQGGPGYTF	TRBV4-1	TRBJ1-2	.	TRBD1
TGTGCCAGCTCACCGTTTGAAGCGAACACTGAAGCTTTCTTT	CASSPFEANTEAFF	TRBV18	TRBJ1-1	.	.
TGTGCCAGTACCGCTCCCGGGGGCAATCAGCCCCAGCATTTT	CASTAPGGNQPQHF	TRBV19	TRBJ1-5	.	.
TGCGCCAGCAGCTCGTCTGGACAGGGTGACTACGAGCAGTACTTC	CASSSSGQGDYEQYF	TRBV5-1	TRBJ2-7	.	TRBD1
TGTGCCAGCAGCCGCCAGGGCACCGGGGAGCTGTTTTTT	CASSRQGTGELFF	TRBV7-3	TRBJ2-2	.	.
TGTGCCAGCTCACCCTCGGCGGGGCTGAACACTGAAGCTTTCTTT	CASSPSAGLNTEAFF	TRBV18	TRBJ1-1	.	.
TGTGCCAGCAGTTTAGGTAGGGGACAGCCCCAGCATTTT	CASSLGRGQPQHF	TRBV12-3/TRBV12-4	TRBJ1-5	.	.
TGTGCCAGTAGTATCTCCAGGGGAGAATTTTCGGGGAATTCACCCCTCCACTTT	CASSISRGEFSGNSPLHF	TRBV19	TRBJ1-6	.	.
TGCGCCAGCAGCCAAGCCCCCGGACAGGGTTATTCACCCCTCCACTTT	CASSQAPGQGYSPLHF	TRBV4-3	TRBJ1-6	once	TRBD1
TGCGCCAGCAGCCAGGGAACGGGGGATCAGCCCCAGCATTTT	CASSQGTGDQPQHF	TRBV5-1	TRBJ1-5	.	.
TGCGCCAGCAGCCCACGAGGGAATGAAAAACTGTTTTTT	CASSPRGNEKLFF	TRBV4-1	TRBJ1-4	.	.
TGTGCCAGCAGAGAGGGACTAGCGGGACCTTCCTACGAGCAGTACTTC	CASREGLAGPSYEQYF	TRBV5-4	TRBJ2-7	.	TRBD2
TGCGCCAGCAGCCAGACCCCGAGGGATGGCTACACCTTC	CASSQTPRDGYTF	TRBV4-3	TRBJ1-2	.	.
TGTGCCAGCAGCGTAGGGGTAGCGGGGCAAGAGACCCAGTACTTC	CASSVGVAGQETQYF	TRBV9	TRBJ2-5	.	TRBD2
TGTGCCAGCAGCCTCTTTGGAGGGAGTCTCAATAATTCACCCCTCCACTTT	CASSLFGGSLNNSPLHF	TRBV3-1/TRBV3-2	TRBJ1-6	few	.
TGTGCCAGCAGCGTAAACTTTGGAGGGCCGGGCTACGAGCAGTACTTC	CASSVNFGGPGYEQYF	TRBV9	TRBJ2-7	.	.
TGTGCCAGTAGATGGCGGGACAGGGCCTACGAGCAGTACTTC	CASRWRDRAYEQYF	TRBV19	TRBJ2-7	.	TRBD1
TGTGCCTGGAGTGTATCCCGGGGGACTGAAGCTTTCTTT	CAWSVSRGTEAFF	TRBV30	TRBJ1-1	.	.
TGTGCCAGCAGTAGGGACAGGGGAGCCGCTATTTGGGAAAAACTGTTTTTT	CASSRDRGAAIWEKLFF	TRBV2	TRBJ1-4	once	TRBD1
TGCGCCAGCAGCCAACCGGGACAGGGTAGGAATGAGCAGTTCTTC	CASSQPGQGRNEQFF	TRBV4-3	TRBJ2-1	.	TRBD1
TGTGCCAGCAGCTTGGGTGGCGGGCACGACACCATATATTTT	CASSLGGGHDTIYF	TRBV5-5	TRBJ1-3	.	.
TGTGCCAGCAGCTTTGAGTTCAATCAGCCCCAGCATTTT	CASSFEFNQPQHF	TRBV11-2	TRBJ1-5	.	.
TGTGCCAGCAGTTACTCGAGGGGGACAGGGACCTACGAGCAGTACTTC	CASSYSRGTGTYEQYF	TRBV6-5	TRBJ2-7	.	TRBD1
TGTGCCAGCTCACCACCCCAGGATAATAATTCACCCCTCCACTTT	CASSPPQDNNSPLHF	TRBV18	TRBJ1-6	.	.
TGTGCCAGCAGCCCCCGGACAGATTGGACCTACGAGCAGTACTTC	CASSPRTDWTYEQYF	TRBV7-6	TRBJ2-7	.	.
TGTGCCAGCAGTCAAGACAGGGTGTGGGGCGAGCAGTACTTC	CASSQDRVWGEQYF	TRBV27	TRBJ2-7	.	TRBD1
TGTGCCAGCAGCCAAGTAGAGGGACAGAACTATGGCTACACCTTC	CASSQVEGQNYGYTF	TRBV4-2	TRBJ1-2	medium-sized	TRBD1
TGTGCCAGCAGCGTAGATCAAGCGGGGGGGCTTGGTGAGCAGTTCTTC	CASSVDQAGGLGEQFF	TRBV9	TRBJ2-1	.	TRBD2
TGTGCCAGCAGTTACTCCGGGACATCAGCAGGAGAAAAACTGTTTTTT	CASSYSGTSAGEKLFF	TRBV6-5	TRBJ1-4	.	.
TGTGCCAGCTCACCAAATGGGGCTTCCGGGACAGGGTCCAACACCTTC	CASSPNGASGTGSNTF	TRBV18	TRBJ1-2	.	TRBD1
TGTGCCAGTAGTCTCCAGACTAGCGGGGGGTCCAACGAGCAGTACTTC	CASSLQTSGGSNEQYF	TRBV19	TRBJ2-7	.	TRBD2
TGTGCCAGCACTCAAGCGGTGGGGGCAGGCTACACCTTC	CASTQAVGAGYTF	TRBV12-3/TRBV12-4	TRBJ1-2	once	.
TGTGCCAGCAGCCAGGCGGGGAACACTGAAGCTTTCTTT	CASSQAGNTEAFF	TRBV9	TRBJ1-1	.	.
TGTGCCAGCAGCCAAGACAGGCTCATCTCCTACGAGCAGTACTTC	CASSQDRLISYEQYF	TRBV4-2	TRBJ2-7	few	.